This paragraph reports one TCR beta chain. Its antigen is undetermined. Sequencing used immunoSEQ multiplex PCR; TCRdb keeps in-frame clones, though not all of them. The sample shows tens of thousands of clones, approximately 86% of them seen only once. This CDR3 contains 12 residues. The germline V and J ends were trimmed by 1 base and 3 bases, with 3 bases remaining between them. The germline V gene encodes CDR1 SEHNR and CDR2 FQNEAQ (reference sequence). This sample stems from a study of OX40 agonist ivuxolimab in advanced cancers. For the study at large: Patients in the trial were receiving intravenous ivuxolimab every 2 weeks, at doses of 0.01 to 10 mg/kg. Mean age around 60 years, range about 23 to 79; approximately 80% male.

Study-wide findings and caveats: Low normalized T-cell clonal expansion was also seen in some nonresponders.

The J gene is TRBJ1-1, the V gene TRBV7-9; D call uncertain. The clonotype comes from an adult with an advanced solid tumor such as melanoma, head and neck, liver or kidney cancer. This specimen consisted of CD4+ or CD8+ T cells sorted from blood, obtained in a trial of the OX40 agonist ivuxolimab. The CDR3 nucleotides read TGTGCCAGCAGCTTAGAAGACACTGAAGCTTTCTTT. Translation gives CASSLEDTEAFF.